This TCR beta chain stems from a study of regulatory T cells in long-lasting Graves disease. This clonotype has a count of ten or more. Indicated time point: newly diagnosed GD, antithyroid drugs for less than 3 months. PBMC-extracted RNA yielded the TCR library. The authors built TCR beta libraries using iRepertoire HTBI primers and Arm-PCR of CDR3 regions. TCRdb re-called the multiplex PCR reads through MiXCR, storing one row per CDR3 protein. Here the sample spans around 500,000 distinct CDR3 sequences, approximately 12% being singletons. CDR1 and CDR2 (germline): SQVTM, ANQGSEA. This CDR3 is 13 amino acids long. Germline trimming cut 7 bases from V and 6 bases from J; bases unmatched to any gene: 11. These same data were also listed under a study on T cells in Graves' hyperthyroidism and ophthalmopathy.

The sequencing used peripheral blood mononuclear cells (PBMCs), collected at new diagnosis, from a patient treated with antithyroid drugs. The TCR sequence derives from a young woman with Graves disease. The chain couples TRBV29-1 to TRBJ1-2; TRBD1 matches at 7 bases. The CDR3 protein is CSASTGLYNGYTF. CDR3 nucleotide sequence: TGCAGCGCCTCGACAGGGTTGTATAATGGCTACACCTTC.